The entry below describes one T cell receptor (beta chain). The target antigen is unknown. This entry is derived from a study of shared clonotypes between healthy human individuals. On the study more broadly: Per donor, three plates held CD4 naive cells, three held CD4 memory, two held CD8 naive and one held CD8 memory.

Clones were sequenced by immunoSEQ multiplex PCR, and TCRdb holds only the in-frame ones, with some missing. Of roughly 1,600,000 clones in the sample, around 98.5% are singletons; the top ten hold 0.36%. Findings and caveats of the study: Owing to a small donor count, the genetic and exposure-history diversity represented was limited. Generally, naive subsets (rather than memory subsets) showed larger estimated richness.

V was pared by 0 bases and J by 6 bases, with 13 bases between. Germline values: CDR1 SGHNT, CDR2 YYREEE (reference sequence). The CDR3 length is 15 residues. The V gene is TRBV5-4, the J gene TRBJ2-4; D is unclear. Sequenced material: naive CD4+ T cells sorted from blood. Noted subset: CD45RA+ positively selected. The sequence was collected from a man younger than 45 in good health. CDR3 protein: CASSLEWSGVNIQYF. The CDR3 DNA reads as TGTGCCAGCAGCTTGGAATGGTCGGGCGTAAACATTCAGTACTTC.